The 2 T cell receptor beta chains below come from one sample, sequenced in a study of synovial regulatory T cells in juvenile arthritis. TCRdb keeps only in-frame clones here, not all; method: immunoSEQ multiplex PCR. The ten most abundant clones cover about 0.7% of a sample with 9,000 to 10,000 clones. Input material: Treg cells from blood. Subset indicated: remaining (HLA-DR-negative) circulating blood Treg cells. These receptors came from a donor between 2 and 29 years old with juvenile idiopathic arthritis.

V usage is TRBV20-1 and J usage is TRBJ1-2. The CDR3 is made up of 9 amino acids. The DNA is not on file. The germline V gene has CDR1 DFQATT and CDR2 SNEGSKA (reference sequence). The CDR3: CSASGGYTF.

The gene calls are TRBV6-1 and TRBJ2-7; as DNA is missing, the TRBD2 call by TCRdb cannot be tested. This CDR3 is 12 amino acids long. Nucleotide data are not available. CDR1 MNHNS and CDR2 SASEGT come from the germline V gene. CDR3 residues: CASSEPRAEQYF.